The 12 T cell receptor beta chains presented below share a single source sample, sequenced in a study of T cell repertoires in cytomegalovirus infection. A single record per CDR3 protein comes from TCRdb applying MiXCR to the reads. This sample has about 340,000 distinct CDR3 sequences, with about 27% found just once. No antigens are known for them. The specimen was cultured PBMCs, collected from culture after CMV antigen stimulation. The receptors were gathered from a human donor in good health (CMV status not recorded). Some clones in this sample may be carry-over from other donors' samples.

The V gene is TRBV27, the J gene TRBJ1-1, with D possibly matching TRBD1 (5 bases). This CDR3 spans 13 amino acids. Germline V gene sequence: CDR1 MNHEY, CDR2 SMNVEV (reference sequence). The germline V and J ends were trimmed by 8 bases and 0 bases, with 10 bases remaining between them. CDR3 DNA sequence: TGTGCCAGCGCGACCAGGGTGAACACTGAAGCTTTCTTT. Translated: CASATRVNTEAFF.

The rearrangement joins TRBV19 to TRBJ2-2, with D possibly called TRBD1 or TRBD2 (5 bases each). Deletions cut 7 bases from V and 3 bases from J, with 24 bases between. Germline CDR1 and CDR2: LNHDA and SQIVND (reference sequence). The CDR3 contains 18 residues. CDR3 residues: CASTIQPGAPQYTGELFF. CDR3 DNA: TGTGCCAGTACCATCCAACCCGGGGCCCCTCAGTACACCGGGGAGCTGTTTTTT.

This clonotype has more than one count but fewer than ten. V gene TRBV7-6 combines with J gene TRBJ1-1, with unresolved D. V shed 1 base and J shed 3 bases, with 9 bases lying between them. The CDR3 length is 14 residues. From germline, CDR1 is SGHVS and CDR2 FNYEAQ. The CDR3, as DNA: TGTGCCAGCAGCTTAGATTACGGGGACACTGAAGCTTTCTTT. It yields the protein CASSLDYGDTEAFF. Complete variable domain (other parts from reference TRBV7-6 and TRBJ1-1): GAGVSQSPRYKVTKRGQDVALRCDPISGHVSLYWYRQALGQGPEFLTYFNYEAQQDKSGLPNDRFSAERPEGSISTLTIQRTEQRDSAMYRCASSLDYGDTEAFFGQGTRLTVV.

The CDR3 DNA reads TGTGCCACCAGTGCCGGCGGAACCTACGAGCAGTACTTC. It is translated as CATSAGGTYEQYF. The V call is TRBV24-1, the J call TRBJ2-7; D gene uncertain. The CDR3 consists of 13 residues. CDR1 and CDR2 from the germline V gene are KGHDR and SFDVKD. The V and J ends lost 5 bases and 2 bases respectively, with 9 bases between them.

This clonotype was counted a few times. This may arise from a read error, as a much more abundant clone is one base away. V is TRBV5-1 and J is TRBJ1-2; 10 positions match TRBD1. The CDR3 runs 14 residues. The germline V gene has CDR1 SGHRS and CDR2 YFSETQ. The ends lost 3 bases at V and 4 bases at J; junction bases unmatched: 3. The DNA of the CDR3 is TGCGCCAGCAGCTCCGGGACAGGGGCCTATGGCTACACCTTC. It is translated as CASSSGTGAYGYTF.

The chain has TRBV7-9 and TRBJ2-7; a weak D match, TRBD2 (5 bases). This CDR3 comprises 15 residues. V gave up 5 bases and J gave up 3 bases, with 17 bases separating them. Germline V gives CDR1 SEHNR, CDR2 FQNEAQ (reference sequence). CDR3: CASSPREGVFYEQYF. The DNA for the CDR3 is TGTGCCAGCAGCCCCAGAGAGGGCGTATTCTACGAGCAGTACTTC.

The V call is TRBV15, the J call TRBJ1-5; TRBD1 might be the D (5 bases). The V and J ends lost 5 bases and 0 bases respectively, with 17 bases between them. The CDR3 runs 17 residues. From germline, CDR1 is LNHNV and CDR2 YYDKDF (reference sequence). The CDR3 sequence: CATSPDRDGYSNQPQHF. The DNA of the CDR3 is TGTGCCACCAGCCCAGACAGAGATGGATATAGCAATCAGCCCCAGCATTTT.

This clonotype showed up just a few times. The CDR3 coding sequence is TGTGCCAGCAGTGAAGCGCTTGTCCTCACAGATACGCAGTATTTT. Residues: CASSEALVLTDTQYF. This chain joins TRBV2 and TRBJ2-3, with D hard to call. V shed 0 bases and J shed 2 bases, with 9 bases lying between them. This CDR3 contains 15 residues. CDR1 is SNHLY and CDR2 is FYNNEI in the germline V gene.

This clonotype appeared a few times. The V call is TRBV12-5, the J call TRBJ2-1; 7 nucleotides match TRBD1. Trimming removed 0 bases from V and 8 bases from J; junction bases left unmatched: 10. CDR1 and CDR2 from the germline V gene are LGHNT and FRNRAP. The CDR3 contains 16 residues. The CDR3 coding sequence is TGTGCTAGTGGTTTGGTGGGGACAGAAGGGACGGATGAGCAGTTCTTC. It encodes CASGLVGTEGTDEQFF.

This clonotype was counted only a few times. The CDR3 here is CASSSGTLADTQYF. The CDR3 region has the DNA TGTGCCAGCAGCTCCGGGACTCTGGCAGATACGCAGTATTTT. The genes are TRBV7-3 and TRBJ2-3, with D perhaps TRBD2 (6 bases). Trimming pared 4 bases from V and 4 bases from J, leaving 12 bases between. Germline CDR1 is SGHTA and CDR2 is FQGTGA. This CDR3 contains 14 residues.

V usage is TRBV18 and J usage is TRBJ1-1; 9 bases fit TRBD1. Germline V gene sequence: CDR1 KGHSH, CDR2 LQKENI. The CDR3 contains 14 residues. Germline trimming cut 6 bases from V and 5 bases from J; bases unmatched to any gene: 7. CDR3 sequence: CASSLSTGGTEAFF. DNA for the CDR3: TGTGCCAGCTCGCTGTCGACAGGGGGGACTGAAGCTTTCTTT.

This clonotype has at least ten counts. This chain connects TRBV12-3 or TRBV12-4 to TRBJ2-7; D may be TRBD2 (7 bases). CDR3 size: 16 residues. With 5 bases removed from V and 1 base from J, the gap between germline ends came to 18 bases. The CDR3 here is CASSPLGAGVSYEQYF. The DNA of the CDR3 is TGTGCCAGCAGTCCCCTGGGGGCGGGAGTATCCTACGAGCAGTACTTC.